This paragraph covers one T cell receptor beta chain sequence. Its target antigen remains unknown. Base qualities are not at hand, and no much larger clone is one base apart. The trial excluded patients who had a history of autoimmune disease or were on systemic immunosuppression. Peripheral blood for TCR sequencing was drawn from every dose cohort at baseline, at cycle 4 day 1 and at cycle 7 day 1. The samples were taken from a phase I, first-in-human, multicenter, open-label dose-escalation trial of ivuxolimab. Adults with locally advanced or metastatic head and neck squamous cell, hepatocellular, melanoma or renal cell carcinoma were enrolled in the trial. CD4+ and CD8+ T cells were sorted separately from peripheral blood before TCR sequencing. To sequence the TCRbeta CDR3 region, genomic DNA was isolated from the sorted cells. The immunoSEQ Assay was used for sequencing of TCRbeta CDR3 regions. TCRdb took this table from immuneACCESS and kept in-frame rearrangements with V and J called. Such tables lack part of the clones; where checked against another copy, unresolved V genes explain under half of the gap, and the rest is unexplained. Here the sample has 99,000 or so clones; 85% to 95% occur a single time. The leading ten clones occupy around 0.3% of the sample.

The sample belongs to a study of OX40 agonist ivuxolimab in advanced cancers. Regarding the research as a whole: The costimulatory receptor OX40 (CD134) was targeted by ivuxolimab, a fully human IgG2 agonistic monoclonal antibody. Intravenous ivuxolimab was administered to patients every 2 weeks at six dose levels: 0.01, 0.1, 0.3, 1.5, 3 and 10 mg/kg. Peripheral TCRbeta sequencing was intended to test whether TCR sequence diversity was altered and clonal T-cell expansion was caused by ivuxolimab. Prior anti-PD-1, anti-PD-L1 or anti-CTLA-4 therapy was permitted, and roughly two fifths of dose-escalation patients had received checkpoint inhibitors. Of the roughly 53 patients in dose escalation, 19 had hepatocellular carcinoma, about 15 had melanoma, 9 had renal cell carcinoma and 9 had head and neck cancer. In the dose-escalation cohort, around four fifths of patients were male, and the mean age was approximately 60 years, with a range of about 23 to 85. Three dose-escalation patients achieved partial responses, one with hepatocellular carcinoma and two with cutaneous melanoma. The paper reports the monotherapy dose-escalation portion (N ≈ 52 patients) of the phase I ivuxolimab trial.

Overall study results and their limits: Clonal expansion of both CD4+ and CD8+ blood T cells was observed from baseline to week 6 at doses 0.1 to 3.0 mg/kg. After ivuxolimab, more expanded clones were found on average in CD8+ T cells than in CD4+ T cells. In the 0.1-3.0 mg/kg groups, partial responders had among the lowest normalized peripheral clonal expansion, particularly in CD8+ T cells. Antigen specificity was not determined for the clonally expanded peripheral T cells. Low levels of normalized T-cell clonal expansion were also shown by some nonresponding patients.

Spanning cysteine to phenylalanine, the CDR3 consists of 17 amino acids. The only DNA kept is the CDR3, 51 bases in frame from the first base. V gives up 4 bases and J gives up 2 bases, and the segment between their germline ends measures 18 bases. In the germline V gene, CDR1 corresponds to SQVTM and CDR2 to ANQGSEA. This clonotype was obtained from an adult with an advanced solid tumor such as melanoma, head and neck, liver or kidney cancer. The chain was built from TRBV29-1 and TRBJ2-6; the best D guess is TRBD2, with 6 bases matching. The sample in question was CD4+ or CD8+ T cells sorted from blood, obtained in a trial of the OX40 agonist ivuxolimab. The nucleotides are TGCAGCGTTGGAGTAGCGGATCGGGGCCCTGGGGCCAACGTCCTGACTTTC. Its translation is CSVGVADRGPGANVLTF.